This TCR beta chain was profiled in a study of T cells in Graves' hyperthyroidism and ophthalmopathy (dated by TCRdb to between 2019 and 2020). General notes on the study: Peripheral blood samples were taken at the time of initial diagnosis, prior to any treatment. TCR V-J signatures able to tell the groups apart were searched for in a discovery cohort of 90 to 100 patients, of whom under 45 had Graves' ophthalmopathy and about 60 had stable Graves' hyperthyroidism. An independent validation cohort of about 19 hyperthyroidism patients and approximately 16 patients who later progressed to ophthalmopathy tested prospective prediction of ophthalmopathy. The 100 or so discovery patients were divided at random into training and test sets in a 7:3 ratio. The study also compared thyroid tissue and blood T-cell repertoires from about 6 Graves' hyperthyroidism patients. Following sampling, methimazole starting at 30 mg daily was given to hyperthyroidism patients, and high-dose intravenous methylprednisolone was given to ophthalmopathy patients. The paper describes TCR Vbeta CDR3 sequencing of some 130 peripheral blood samples, made up of fewer than 50 ophthalmopathy patients, over 70 hyperthyroidism patients and 17 progressor patients. What the authors observed across the whole study: Sample size was not statistically predetermined, and blinding of investigators to group allocation was not performed. Most expanded thyroid clonotypes (frequency above 0.001) were also detected in blood, a finding suggesting that blood repertoires may reflect thyroid immune responses. A 13 V-J signature model separated ophthalmopathy from stable hyperthyroidism, with around 91% sensitivity and roughly 84% specificity in cross-validation and 80%/75% in testing. In validation, progression to ophthalmopathy was predicted by the model with 70.59% sensitivity and around 75% specificity, a median of roughly 6.4 months before onset.

Stable Graves' hyperthyroidism was defined as no progression to ophthalmopathy during 18 months of follow-up. Hyperthyroidism patients were newly diagnosed, with disease duration under 2 months, and aged 18 to 65 years. Patients with uncontrolled infections, other autoimmune diseases, pregnancy or lactation were excluded. Clinical symptoms, serum thyroxine and TRAb, thyroid ultrasound, and orbital computed tomography formed the basis for the diagnoses. Ficoll-Paque density gradient centrifugation was used to isolate PBMCs from about 9.4 ml of fresh peripheral blood. Total RNA was extracted using Trizol reagent, and RNA quality was assessed on an Agilent 2100 Bioanalyzer. This clonotype came up a few times. This receptor's antigen is unknown. No much larger clone exists at a distance of one base, and base qualities are not known. V is reduced by 7 bases and J by 7 bases, leaving a spacing of 13 bases between them. The CDR3 holds 12 amino acids from the cysteine to the phenylalanine. The DNA shown is the 36-base CDR3, in frame from base 1.

Amplification of TCR beta CDR3 regions was carried out from RNA transcripts. The first round of RT-PCR for the TCR CDR3 was performed with the HTBI primer set and the Qiagen OneStep RT-PCR kit. The libraries were constructed in a second round of multiplex PCR and then size-selected and purified. The libraries were sequenced on an Illumina HiSeq2000 using paired-end 100 bp reads. The study's processing was this. Raw data were processed with SOAPnuke, discarding reads with adapters, uncalled bases, mean Phred below 15, or no exact constant-primer or identifier match. High-quality paired reads were merged using COPE v1.2.5, and each unique nucleotide sequence was defined as a clonotype. MiTCR v1.1 was used to align the clonotypes against IMGT TRBV, TRBD and TRBJ reference segments. The analysis included only V-J combinations with a frequency above 0.0001, which together covered 99% to 99.2% of the repertoires. The TCS score was defined as F50 (clonal expansion) divided by E x V (chaos), with BLOSUM62-based TCRdist calculated between CDR3 peptides within each V-J. Welch's t-statistics and random forest reduced approximately 520 V-J features to roughly 13, which were used in a naive Bayes classifier (R e1071). TCRdb took the public reads, trimmed them with fastp at Q25, ran MiXCR for clone calling and kept in-frame beta chains. Merged by CDR3 protein, the rows form single entries marked with the most common genes and DNA. V and J calls and clone size were set by TCRdb, not the authors. The sample records about 400,000 distinct CDR3 sequences, 15% to 18% of which are singletons. Of the sample, approximately 7.5% falls within the top ten clones.

Sequencing used blood. Recombination linked TRBV12-3 or TRBV12-4 to TRBJ1-2; confidence is insufficient to name the D gene. This receptor was obtained from a woman under 30 with Graves' hyperthyroidism. The DNA sequence reads TGTGCCAGCACTCTATCGGGCAGTGGCTACACCTTC. The translation is CASTLSGSGYTF.